These 26 T cell receptor beta chains were all obtained from the same sample, sequenced in a study of blood T cell repertoires in COVID-19. The method was immunoSEQ multiplex PCR; TCRdb's version includes in-frame clones alone and lacks a portion of them. The sample lists about 95,000 clones; 75% to 95% were seen once. The sample consisted of peripheral blood. The source of these receptors is a woman between 50 and 59 years old in a cohort sampled during active COVID-19.

The gene calls are TRBV24-1 and TRBJ2-7, with 10 bases lining up with TRBD2. V gave up 9 bases and J gave up 7 bases; unmatched junction bases: 11. The CDR3 consists of 14 residues. Germline loops: CDR1 KGHDR, CDR2 SFDVKD. The CDR3 loop reads CATQGPSGSQEQYF. Written as DNA, the CDR3 is TGTGCCACCCAGGGGCCTAGCGGGAGTCAGGAGCAGTACTTC.

The J gene is TRBJ2-7, the V gene TRBV2, with TRBD2 matching 9 bases. V lost 0 bases to trimming and J lost 2 bases; unmatched junction nucleotides: 2. Germline V gene data show CDR1 as SNHLY and CDR2 as FYNNEI. This CDR3 region has 15 residues. The CDR3 loop reads CASSEAGLAPYEQYF. The DNA for the CDR3 is TGTGCCAGCAGTGAAGCAGGACTAGCGCCCTACGAGCAGTACTTC.

The V gene is TRBV11-2, the J gene TRBJ2-7; D gene uncertain. The V gene lost 6 bases and the J gene lost 6 bases, with 12 bases spanning the gap. Germline V gene data show CDR1 as SGHAT and CDR2 as FQNNGV. CDR3 length: 12 amino acids. The CDR3 DNA is TGTGCCAGCAGTTCCCTTGGCCTCGAGCAGTACTTC. Protein sequence: CASSSLGLEQYF.

This clone has more than one count but fewer than ten. For the CDR3, the DNA is TGTGCCAGCAGCAAGCGGAAGAACACCGGGGAGCTGTTTTTT. It yields the protein CASSKRKNTGELFF. This chain joins TRBV28 and TRBJ2-2; a weak D match, TRBD2 (5 bases). V was cut by 6 bases and J by 1 base, with 9 bases left in between. The CDR3 has 14 residues. Per germline, CDR1 MDHEN and CDR2 SYDVKM.

The chain combines TRBV5-1 with TRBJ2-5; TRBD2 aligns across 8 bases. After removal of 7 bases from V and 3 bases from J, the junction contained 8 bases not matched to a gene. The CDR3 is 14 amino acids. Germline CDR1 reads SGHRS; CDR2 reads YFSETQ. CDR3 nucleotides: TGCGCCAGCGGACGGGAGGGCCTAAAAGAGACCCAGTACTTC. Protein: CASGREGLKETQYF. The variable domain in full, completed from reference TRBV5-1 and TRBJ2-5, reads KAGVTQTPRYLIKTRGQQVTLSCSPISGHRSVSWYQQTPGQGLQFLFEYFSETQRNKGNFPGRFSGRQFSNSRSEMNVSTLELGDSALYLCASGREGLKETQYFGPGTRLLVL.

The rearrangement links TRBV2 to TRBJ2-7, with 8 positions matching TRBD1. Germline CDR1 reads SNHLY; CDR2 reads FYNNEI. V was clipped by 7 bases and J by 2 bases; unmatched bases: 4. The length of the CDR3 is 13 residues. The DNA of the CDR3 is TGTGCCAGCAACCAGGGGGCGACCTACGAGCAGTACTTC. It yields the protein CASNQGATYEQYF.

This clone was counted between two and nine times. The chain uses TRBV11-2 and TRBJ2-5; 10 nucleotides align to TRBD1. CDR1 and CDR2 (germline): SGHAT, FQNNGV. J gave up 5 bases and V 5 bases, and 8 bases lay outside the gene matches. This CDR3 is built from 15 residues. As DNA, the CDR3 is TGTGCCAGCAGCCGGGACAGGGGCCGAGGGGAGACCCAGTACTTC. Translating gives CASSRDRGRGETQYF.

The chain joins TRBV3-1 (or the pseudogene TRBV3-2) to TRBJ2-2; 9 nucleotides align to TRBD2. Germline V gives CDR1 LGHDT, CDR2 YNNKEL (reference sequence). The CDR3 totals 16 residues. Unmatched junction bases numbered 7, after V lost 2 bases and J lost 6 bases. The chain's CDR3 is CASSQMRLAVSGELFF. The CDR3 coding sequence is TGTGCCAGCAGCCAAATGAGACTAGCGGTATCCGGGGAGCTGTTTTTT.

As DNA, the CDR3 is TGTGCCAGCAGCTCAGACGCCGGGGGTCAGCCCCAGCATTTT. Amino acids: CASSSDAGGQPQHF. V usage is TRBV7-2 and J usage is TRBJ1-5; tentative D call: TRBD1 (5 bases). The germline gives CDR1 SGHTA, CDR2 FQGNSA. The V gene lost 4 bases and the J gene lost 6 bases, with 13 bases spanning the gap. The CDR3 has 14 residues.

The chain uses TRBV28 and TRBJ1-3; maybe TRBD1 (5 bases). Germline-derived CDR1 and CDR2 are MDHEN and SYDVKM. The CDR3 covers 15 residues. Between the trimmed V and J ends, which lost 3 bases and 2 bases, there was a span of 11 bases. The CDR3 nucleotides read TGTGCCAGCAGTTTGCTATCAGGGACTGGAAACACCATATATTTT. It yields the protein CASSLLSGTGNTIYF. Full variable domain (remainder filled in from reference TRBV28 and TRBJ1-3): DVKVTQSSRYLVKRTGEKVFLECVQDMDHENMFWYRQDPGLGLRLIYFSYDVKMKEKGDIPEGYSVSREKKERFSLILESASTNQTSMYLCASSLLSGTGNTIYFGEGSWLTVV.

The chain recombines TRBV4-2 with TRBJ1-3; TRBD1 is a possible D gene (5 bases). CDR1 LGHNA and CDR2 YNFKEQ come from the germline V gene. This CDR3 comprises 14 residues. Trimming took 0 bases from V and 2 from J, leaving 5 bases between them. CDR3: CASSQDRAGNTIYF. The CDR3 bases are TGTGCCAGCAGCCAAGACAGGGCTGGAAACACCATATATTTT.

The genes are TRBV19 and TRBJ2-4; 7 bases are a match to TRBD1. CDR3 length: 14 amino acids. Germline V CDR1 and CDR2: LNHDA, SQIVND (reference sequence). V dropped 3 bases and J dropped 8; count of bases not matched to a gene: 7. CDR3 bases: TGTGCCAGTAGTATCCCAGACAGGGCGGACATTCAGTACTTC. It is translated as CASSIPDRADIQYF.

The gene calls are TRBV5-1 and TRBJ2-1, with a tentative D call TRBD2 (6 bases). Between the trimmed V and J ends, which lost 6 bases and 2 bases, there was a span of 12 bases. Germline CDR1 and CDR2: SGHRS and YFSETQ. CDR3 length: 14 residues. The CDR3 sequence is CASTDYLTYNEQFF. In DNA, the CDR3 is TGCGCCAGCACGGACTACCTAACCTACAATGAGCAGTTCTTC.

The chain carries TRBV6-5 and TRBJ1-2; 7 positions agree with TRBD1. After removal of 6 bases from V and 5 bases from J, the junction contained 6 bases not matched to a gene. CDR3 length: 13 residues. Germline CDR1 and CDR2: MNHEY and SVGAGI. CDR3 in amino acids: CASSYRGGYGYTF. As DNA, the CDR3 is TGTGCCAGCAGCTACAGGGGAGGGTATGGCTACACCTTC.

The genes are TRBV20-1 and TRBJ2-1, with 8 bases that match TRBD1. Trimming removed 6 bases from V and 15 bases from J; junction bases left unmatched: 7. CDR1 DFQATT and CDR2 SNEGSKA come from the germline V gene (reference sequence). The CDR3 runs to 10 residues. The CDR3 loop reads CSAKDRAPFF. The DNA for the CDR3 is TGCAGTGCCAAGGACAGGGCTCCGTTCTTC.

CDR3: CASSLAGGQGNSPLHF. In DNA form, the CDR3 reads TGTGCCAGCAGCTTAGCGGGGGGACAGGGGAATTCACCCCTCCACTTT. J is TRBJ1-6 and V is TRBV7-8, with TRBD1 identical over 10 bases. Looked up from germline, CDR1 is SGHVS and CDR2 is FQNEAQ. The junction had 3 bases not matched to a gene; V was cut back by 0 bases and J by 7 bases. This CDR3 is built from 16 residues.

V gene TRBV6-5 combines with J gene TRBJ1-2, with a tentative D call TRBD1 (6 bases). Germline loops: CDR1 MNHEY, CDR2 SVGAGI. With 10 bases removed from V and 3 bases from J, the gap between germline ends came to 15 bases. This CDR3 contains 13 residues. The CDR3 spells CAITTDRDYGYTF. CDR3 DNA sequence: TGTGCCATCACCACGGACAGAGACTATGGCTACACCTTC.

The rearrangement joins TRBV5-6 to TRBJ1-5; D is unclear. The V end lost 4 bases, the J end lost 2 bases, and 13 bases lay between the germline ends. The germline V gene has CDR1 SGHDT and CDR2 YYEEEE. CDR3 size: 15 residues. The CDR3 DNA sequence: TGTGCCAGCAGCGAGCGGTCAATCGGCAATCAGCCCCAGCATTTT. Encoded protein: CASSERSIGNQPQHF.

The chain links TRBV11-2 to TRBJ2-1; 12 bases map to TRBD1. This CDR3 has 17 residues. Germline V gives CDR1 SGHAT, CDR2 FQNNGV. V gave up 5 bases and J gave up 7 bases; unmatched junction bases: 12. DNA for the CDR3: TGTGCCAGCAGCGGCCCCGACCGGGACAGGGGGCGAAATGAGCAGTTCTTC. This sequence encodes CASSGPDRDRGRNEQFF.

This clone was counted a single time. The J gene is TRBJ1-1, the V gene TRBV28; 11 positions match TRBD1. CDR1 is MDHEN, CDR2 SYDVKM, per germline. The CDR3 has 13 residues. J was trimmed by 7 bases and V by 6 bases; bases with no gene match: 4. The CDR3 bases are TGTGCCAGCAGGGACAGGGGGCGCCATGAAGCTTTCTTT. Translating it yields CASRDRGRHEAFF.

The chain recombines TRBV9 with TRBJ1-1; D call uncertain. Trimming left V 3 bases short and J 1 base short, with 13 bases between. Germline lookup yields CDR1 SGDLS and CDR2 YYNGEE. This CDR3 comprises 15 residues. The CDR3 loop reads CASSAPEAKNTEAFF. CDR3 sequence (DNA): TGTGCCAGCAGCGCACCCGAGGCTAAGAACACTGAAGCTTTCTTT.

V and J are TRBV14 and TRBJ2-3, with 14 bases matching TRBD2. The CDR3 spans 17 residues. V lost 3 bases and J lost 4; bases outside the gene matches: 6. Germline assignment: CDR1 SGHDN and CDR2 FVKESK. CDR3 sequence reads: CASSQYRTSGRSDTQYF. The CDR3 DNA reads TGTGCCAGCAGCCAGTATAGGACTAGCGGGAGGTCAGATACGCAGTATTTT.

The gene calls are TRBV4-1 and TRBJ1-2; tentatively, D is TRBD1 (5 bases). The germline V gene has CDR1 MGHRA and CDR2 YSYEKL. The CDR3 extends over 14 amino acids. Between the trimmed V and J ends, which lost 0 bases and 7 bases, there was a span of 12 bases. The CDR3 sequence is CASSQETGWSGYTF. DNA of the CDR3: TGCGCCAGCAGCCAAGAAACAGGCTGGAGTGGCTACACCTTC.

The chain combines TRBV7-6 with TRBJ2-1; 11 bases fit TRBD1. CDR3 length: 16 residues. Germline V CDR1 and CDR2: SGHVS, FNYEAQ. Trimming removed 5 bases from V and 8 bases from J; junction bases left unmatched: 11. This chain's CDR3 is CASSPRGQGVMDEQFF. CDR3 DNA sequence: TGTGCCAGCAGCCCTCGGGGACAGGGGGTTATGGATGAGCAGTTCTTC.

The chain has TRBV5-1 and TRBJ1-1; 7 positions match TRBD1. J gave up 0 bases and V 1 base, and 6 bases lay outside the gene matches. This CDR3 is 16 amino acids long. Germline V gives CDR1 SGHRS, CDR2 YFSETQ. CDR3 amino acids: CASSLFSGQLNTEAFF. CDR3 sequence (DNA): TGCGCCAGCAGCTTGTTTTCGGGACAGCTGAACACTGAAGCTTTCTTT.

V gene TRBV12-5 combines with J gene TRBJ1-1, with 8 nucleotides matching TRBD1. The CDR3 is 15 amino acids. V lost 4 bases, J lost 6 bases, and 10 bases stayed unmatched. Germline V gene data show CDR1 as LGHNT and CDR2 as FRNRAP. Here the CDR3 reads CASGSPGGARAEAFF. The CDR3 nucleotides read TGTGCTAGTGGTTCCCCAGGGGGCGCGAGGGCTGAAGCTTTCTTT.